This TCR beta chain emerged from a study of monozygotic twins with inflammatory bowel disease. The CDR3 sequence is 16 residues long. CDR1 and CDR2 (germline): MDHEN, SYDVKM. Each CDR3 protein gets one entry in TCRdb, which reprocessed the 5' RACE reads and gives no DNA. The specimen's table records about 160,000 distinct CDR3 sequences. The chain links TRBV28 to TRBJ2-3. Sequencing used blood. The TCR comes from a human donor with ulcerative colitis or Crohn's disease, or a healthy co-twin of an affected twin (not recorded which). This CDR3 is CASSSQPPRPTDTQYF.